The 19 T cell receptor beta chains below were found in one sample sequenced in a study of blood T cell repertoires in COVID-19 (TCRdb year 2020). Library generation was performed with the immunoSEQ multiplex PCR assay. The table was pulled from immuneACCESS by TCRdb, which kept in-frame rearrangements only. Such tables lose some clones; where checked, under half of the loss comes from unresolved V genes, and the rest has no known cause. Within this sample are around 130,000 clones, with approximately 83% of them counted one time only. The ten largest clones take up approximately 20% of the sample. Sequenced: peripheral blood. All receptors come from a woman aged 45-60 years who had recovered from COVID-19.

In its sample, this clone was seen a few times. The chain couples TRBV18 to TRBJ1-5; unclear D gene. The CDR3 is 12 residues long. Trimming removed 4 bases from V and 10 bases from J, with 11 bases in between. The germline V gene has CDR1 KGHSH and CDR2 LQKENI. CDR3 nucleotides: TGTGCCAGCTCACGGCCCGATGAACCCCAGCATTTT. Its protein is CASSRPDEPQHF.

The chain has TRBV5-1 and TRBJ2-3, with 7 bases lining up with TRBD2. The CDR3 sequence is 16 residues long. Trimming cost V 1 base and J 2 bases; bases outside gene matches: 7. Germline-derived CDR1 and CDR2 are SGHRS and YFSETQ. The CDR3 nucleotides are TGCGCCAGCAGCTTGTTGGCTAGCGGAAACACAGATACGCAGTATTTT. This gives the protein CASSLLASGNTDTQYF. The full variable domain, completed using reference TRBV5-1 and TRBJ2-3, is KAGVTQTPRYLIKTRGQQVTLSCSPISGHRSVSWYQQTPGQGLQFLFEYFSETQRNKGNFPGRFSGRQFSNSRSEMNVSTLELGDSALYLCASSLLASGNTDTQYFGPGTRLTVL.

V usage is TRBV2 and J usage is TRBJ2-7; 10 bases are shared with TRBD2. Germline CDR1 reads SNHLY; CDR2 reads FYNNEI. V dropped 6 bases and J dropped 4; count of bases not matched to a gene: 15. The CDR3 sequence is 17 residues long. In nucleotides, the CDR3 is TGTGCCAGCAGGCCGACTTCGCCTAGCGGGGGTTCTTACGAGCAGTACTTC. Its translation is CASRPTSPSGGSYEQYF.

V is TRBV2 and J is TRBJ1-2; no reliable D call. CDR3 length: 13 residues. Germline V lookup: CDR1 SNHLY, CDR2 FYNNEI. V was clipped by 3 bases and J by 2 bases, with 7 bases between them. Written as DNA, the CDR3 is TGTGCCAGCAGTGAGGAGACCAACTATGGCTACACCTTC. It specifies CASSEETNYGYTF.

This clone appeared a single time. The J gene is TRBJ2-5, the V gene TRBV7-2; no firm D call. The CDR3 is 17 residues long. The germline gives CDR1 SGHTA, CDR2 FQGNSA. V was trimmed by 5 bases and J by 5 bases, leaving 24 bases between them. The DNA of the CDR3 is TGTGCCAGCAGCCCCCAGAACCCGTGGAGTGCCCGGGAGACCCAGTACTTC. Translated, it gives CASSPQNPWSARETQYF.

The chain carries TRBV5-1 and TRBJ1-2, with TRBD1 matching over 9 bases. The CDR3 runs to 14 residues. Germline CDR1 reads SGHRS; CDR2 reads YFSETQ. V lost 0 bases, J lost 6 bases, and 3 bases stayed unmatched. The CDR3 nucleotides are TGCGCCAGCAGCTTGGGGACAGGGGATAATGGCTACACCTTC. It encodes CASSLGTGDNGYTF.

V usage is TRBV28 and J usage is TRBJ1-2, with TRBD1 as a possible D gene (5 bases). The CDR3 runs 12 residues. Germline V gene data show CDR1 as MDHEN and CDR2 as SYDVKM. Trimming took 7 bases from V and 6 from J, leaving 12 bases between them. CDR3 in DNA: TGTGCCAGCATCGCGGGGGTCGATGGCTACACCTTC. This sequence encodes CASIAGVDGYTF.

V usage is TRBV4-1 and J usage is TRBJ2-5, with D unresolved. The CDR3 runs to 12 residues. Germline V lookup: CDR1 MGHRA, CDR2 YSYEKL. Deletions cut 0 bases from V and 5 bases from J, with 4 bases between. CDR3 residues: CASSQDRETQYF. The CDR3 region has the DNA TGCGCCAGCAGCCAAGATCGGGAGACCCAGTACTTC.

A few counts support this clone. This chain uses TRBV11-3 with TRBJ1-6, with D possibly matching TRBD1 (5 bases). Trimming took 2 bases from V and 6 from J, leaving 8 bases between them. The V gene's germline CDR1 is SGHNT and CDR2 YENEEA. CDR3 size: 14 residues. CDR3 DNA sequence: TGTGCCAGCAGCTTACAGGGTATTAATTCACCCCTCCACTTT. Encoded protein: CASSLQGINSPLHF.

The CDR3, as DNA: TGCGCCAGCACACGGGTTGGGGGCCATAGCTCCTACGAGCAGTACTTC. It yields the protein CASTRVGGHSSYEQYF. This chain uses TRBV23-1 with TRBJ2-7; maybe TRBD1 (6 bases). Being an ORF, TRBV23-1 has a function that is uncertain. This CDR3 is built from 16 residues. V dropped 7 bases and J dropped 0 bases, with 19 bases sitting between them.

V and J are TRBV11-3 and TRBJ2-5, with TRBD2 as a possible D gene (6 bases). V gave up 1 base and J gave up 1 base, with 10 bases separating them. Germline V gene data show CDR1 as SGHNT and CDR2 as YENEEA. CDR3 length equals 15 residues. The CDR3, as DNA: TGTGCCAGCAGCTTAGGTCTAGCGAGCCAAGAGACCCAGTACTTC. Translation: CASSLGLASQETQYF.

The chain has TRBV11-3 and TRBJ2-2; TRBD2 might be the D (5 bases). Trimming stripped 9 bases from V and 5 bases from J, with 19 bases between. The CDR3 length is 15 residues. Germline loops: CDR1 SGHNT, CDR2 YENEEA. In DNA form, the CDR3 reads TGTGCCAGTTCGGCAAAGGCGGGTTCTACCGGGGAGCTGTTTTTT. Translated: CASSAKAGSTGELFF. Complete variable domain (other parts from reference TRBV11-3 and TRBJ2-2): EAGVVQSPRYKIIEKKQPVAFWCNPISGHNTLYWYLQNLGQGPELLIRYENEEAVDDSQLPKDRFSAERLKGVDSTLKIQPAELGDSAVYLCASSAKAGSTGELFFGEGSRLTVL.

The rearrangement uses TRBV5-1 and TRBJ1-1; weak D call: TRBD1 (5 bases). Trimming removed 4 bases from V and 4 bases from J, with 11 bases in between. Germline V CDR1 and CDR2: SGHRS, YFSETQ. The CDR3 is made up of 13 amino acids. The CDR3 sequence: CASSGTGFTEAFF. For the CDR3, the DNA is TGCGCCAGCAGCGGAACAGGATTCACTGAAGCTTTCTTT.

The chain joins TRBV7-8 to TRBJ2-7; TRBD2 might be the D (6 bases). V was shortened by 5 bases and J by 4 bases, with 21 bases between the two germline ends. Germline V gives CDR1 SGHVS, CDR2 FQNEAQ. The CDR3 spans 16 residues. CDR3 in amino acids: CASSQGDAGPLYEQYF. CDR3 bases: TGTGCCAGCAGCCAAGGGGACGCGGGACCGCTTTACGAGCAGTACTTC.

This clone came up once. The rearrangement uses TRBV3-1 (or the pseudogene TRBV3-2) and TRBJ1-6, with D maybe TRBD1 (6 bases). The V and J ends lost 6 bases and 8 bases respectively, with 11 bases between them. This CDR3 has 13 residues. Germline V gene sequence: CDR1 LGHDT, CDR2 YNNKEL (reference sequence). The CDR3 DNA is TGTGCCAGCAGTTACAACAGGGATTCACCCCTCCACTTT. It specifies CASSYNRDSPLHF.

For this clone: Since no conserved phenylalanine or tryptophan closes the CDR3, a read error is the likely cause. The limits of the CDR3 on the DNA are not certain, so only TCRdb's listed CDR3 is given. This chain connects TRBV6-8 to TRBJ1-2; TRBD1 is the table's D call, not checked against the DNA. Germline CDR1 is MNHGY and CDR2 is SAAAGT. 10 amino acids form the CDR3, both terminal residues included. CDR3 sequence: CASNYQAGVR.

The chain employs TRBV5-1 and TRBJ1-1; 10 bases line up with TRBD1. Germline lookup yields CDR1 SGHRS and CDR2 YFSETQ. Trimming took 2 bases from V and 0 from J; bases not matched to a gene: 4. This CDR3 has 16 residues. For the CDR3, the DNA is TGCGCCAGCAGCTTAGGACAGGGGGACATGAACACTGAAGCTTTCTTT. Translating it yields CASSLGQGDMNTEAFF.

V usage is TRBV5-1 and J usage is TRBJ2-3; D is perhaps TRBD2 (7 bases). Trimming removed 0 bases at V and 0 bases at J, with 17 bases between. Germline CDR1 reads SGHRS; CDR2 reads YFSETQ. The CDR3 consists of 18 residues. The CDR3 region is CASSLGRGAHSSTDTQYF. CDR3 in DNA: TGCGCCAGCAGCTTGGGTCGGGGGGCTCATTCTAGCACAGATACGCAGTATTTT.

The rearrangement links TRBV27 to TRBJ2-7; TRBD2 might be the D (7 bases). Germline V gene sequence: CDR1 MNHEY, CDR2 SMNVEV (reference sequence). The V end lost 6 bases, the J end lost 0 bases, and 21 bases lay between the germline ends. This CDR3 comprises 17 residues. CDR3 DNA sequence: TGTGCCAGCAGCGTTAGGGGGGGCCTGTCCTACTCCTACGAGCAGTACTTC. Amino acids: CASSVRGGLSYSYEQYF.